One and the same sample provided the 14 T cell receptor beta chains below, sequenced in a study of shared clonotypes between healthy human individuals. Sequencing used immunoSEQ multiplex PCR; TCRdb keeps in-frame clones, though not all of them. The sample carries about 1 million clones, under 80% recorded once. The material sequenced was memory CD4+ T cells sorted from blood. Subset specified: CD45RA-negative fraction. The receptors stem from a young man in good health.

This clone was detected ten times or more. The chain uses TRBV28 and TRBJ2-6; D call uncertain. The CDR3 is 15 amino acids. Germline CDR1 and CDR2: MDHEN and SYDVKM. The ends were cut back, 1 base at V and 0 bases at J, with 4 bases in the middle. The CDR3 DNA is TGTGCCAGCAGTTTATTCGGCTCTGGGGCCAACGTCCTGACTTTC. It codes for CASSLFGSGANVLTF.

The chain uses TRBV18 and TRBJ2-7; D is tentatively TRBD1 or TRBD2 (5 bases each). Germline-derived CDR1 and CDR2 are KGHSH and LQKENI. V lost 8 bases and J 2 bases, leaving 19 bases between the germline ends. The CDR3 consists of 15 residues. The CDR3 coding sequence is TGTGCCAGCCAAAGAACGAGGGGAGTAACCTACGAGCAGTACTTC. Its translation: CASQRTRGVTYEQYF.

This clone has more than one count but fewer than ten. The chain is built from TRBV7-8 and TRBJ2-2; D ambiguous. Trimming took off 5 bases at V and 3 bases at J, with 10 bases between the two ends. Germline V gives CDR1 SGHVS, CDR2 FQNEAQ. This CDR3 comprises 14 residues. The CDR3 DNA reads as TGTGCCAGCAGCACTAACGCAGACACCGGGGAGCTGTTTTTT. Encoded protein: CASSTNADTGELFF.

The J gene is TRBJ1-3, the V gene TRBV6-6; TRBD1 matches 7 bases. CDR1 MNHNY and CDR2 SVGAGI come from the germline V gene (reference sequence). CDR3 length equals 15 residues. Trimming cost V 0 bases and J 2 bases; bases outside gene matches: 1. CDR3 bases: TGTGCCAGCAGTTACTCCGGGACAGCTGGAAACACCATATATTTT. It specifies CASSYSGTAGNTIYF.

This sequence joins TRBV7-2 and TRBJ2-2; D may match TRBD1 or TRBD2 (5 bases each). CDR3 length equals 15 residues. V was cut by 8 bases and J by 4 bases, with 17 bases left in between. Germline CDR1 and CDR2: SGHTA and FQGNSA. DNA of the CDR3: TGTGCCAGCGAGAGGGGAGACGGACCCACCGGGGAGCTGTTTTTT. This translates into CASERGDGPTGELFF. Variable domain in full (rest from reference TRBV7-2 and TRBJ2-2): GAGVSQSPSNKVTEKGKDVELRCDPISGHTALYWYRQSLGQGLEFLIYFQGNSAPDKSGLPSDRFSAERTGGSVSTLTIQRTQQEDSAVYLCASERGDGPTGELFFGEGSRLTVL.

V is TRBV7-2 and J is TRBJ2-2; tentative D call: TRBD2 (6 bases). The germline V gene encodes CDR1 SGHTA and CDR2 FQGNSA. The ends were cut back, 5 bases at V and 4 bases at J, with 14 bases in the middle. The CDR3 runs 15 residues. CDR3 amino acids: CASSPLSGPTGELFF. CDR3 nucleotides: TGTGCCAGCAGCCCCCTCAGCGGGCCCACCGGGGAGCTGTTTTTT.

The V gene is TRBV28, the J gene TRBJ2-3, with D perhaps assigned TRBD1 or TRBD2 (7 bases each). Germline CDR1 is MDHEN and CDR2 is SYDVKM. Trimming took 8 bases from V and 7 from J, leaving 22 bases between them. The CDR3 has 15 residues. In DNA form, the CDR3 reads TGTGCCAGCCTGGGAGGGGGCGAAGGTTCAAATACGCAGTATTTT. Translation gives CASLGGGEGSNTQYF.

The V gene is TRBV2, the J gene TRBJ1-4; maybe TRBD1 (6 bases). The CDR3 loop spans 18 amino acids. Germline V lookup: CDR1 SNHLY, CDR2 FYNNEI. The V gene lost 5 bases and the J gene lost 0 bases, with 19 bases spanning the gap. Written as DNA, the CDR3 is TGTGCCAGCAGTCATCAAGTAGGGGGACTTGCAACTAATGAAAAACTGTTTTTT. It specifies CASSHQVGGLATNEKLFF.

The J gene is TRBJ2-7, the V gene TRBV6-6; the match to TRBD2 covers 14 bases. Germline assignment: CDR1 MNHNY and CDR2 SVGAGI (reference sequence). The length of the CDR3 is 16 residues. The ends lost 5 bases at V and 5 bases at J; junction bases unmatched: 8. For the CDR3, the DNA is TGTGCCAGCAGTAAGATCGGGACTAGCGGGAGCCACGAGCAGTACTTC. This gives the protein CASSKIGTSGSHEQYF.

Worth noting for this clone: The DNA is omitted, as the CDR3 cannot be located on it reliably, and the CDR3 follows TCRdb's listing. The chain uses TRBV9 and TRBJ2-3; the table's D call of TRBD2 was not tested on the DNA. The germline CDR1 and CDR2 sequences are SGDLS and YYNGEE. Inclusive of both ends, the CDR3 amounts to 19 amino acids. The CDR3 sequence is CASSPRGSGGTFGADTQYF.

The chain combines TRBV6-5 with TRBJ1-6; maybe TRBD1 (6 bases). CDR1 MNHEY and CDR2 SVGAGI come from the germline V gene. Trimming took off 6 bases at V and 7 bases at J, with 13 bases between the two ends. The CDR3 spans 14 residues. The DNA of the CDR3 is TGTGCCAGCAGCTCCGACAGGTCCAATTCACCCCTCCACTTT. Protein product: CASSSDRSNSPLHF.

The DNA for the CDR3 is TGCGCCAGCAGCTTAGGGAAGGAGCGAGAGACCCAGTACTTC. This gives the protein CASSLGKERETQYF. V and J are TRBV5-1 and TRBJ2-5; D remains ambiguous. The CDR3 has 14 amino acids. The germline V gene encodes CDR1 SGHRS and CDR2 YFSETQ. Trimming shortened V by 2 bases and J by 4 bases, and 12 bases separated the two germline ends.

This clone appeared a single time. The chain recombines TRBV2 with TRBJ2-5, with D unclear. CDR1 is SNHLY and CDR2 is FYNNEI in the germline V gene. Trimming stripped 1 base from V and 4 bases from J, with 10 bases between. The CDR3 contains 14 residues. The DNA of the CDR3 is TGTGCCAGCAGTGAAGAGGCGCAAGGAGAGACCCAGTACTTC. Translation gives CASSEEAQGETQYF.

The V call is TRBV11-3, the J call TRBJ2-3; perhaps TRBD1 as D (6 bases). Per germline, CDR1 SGHNT and CDR2 YENEEA. This CDR3 spans 16 amino acids. Between the trimmed V and J ends, which lost 3 bases and 2 bases, there was a span of 15 bases. The CDR3 is CASSFSLGGTTDTQYF. CDR3 in DNA: TGTGCCAGCAGCTTCTCCCTAGGGGGTACCACAGATACGCAGTATTTT.